A selection of T cell receptor beta chains follows, all from one sample in a study of blood T cells in healthy people across ages. TCRdb analysed the 5' RACE reads with MiXCR anew, one entry per CDR3 protein. Here the sample spans 800,000 to 950,000 distinct CDR3 sequences, roughly 29% being singletons. The same data also went into a second study, on T cells of mothers and their children.

Source material: blood. All receptors come from a woman aged 40-49 years in good health. Each CDR3 is given without its conserved first and last residue.

v_gene: TRBV7-8
CDR3aa: ASSLVGYSYEQY

v_gene: TRBV9
CDR3aa: ASSSGGFTEAF

v_gene: TRBV7-9
CDR3aa: ASSFEVGSSYEQY

v_gene: TRBV10-3
CDR3aa: AIECGLDSTDTQY

v_gene: TRBV12-3/TRBV12-4
CDR3aa: ASSPDLNQPQH

v_gene: TRBV18
CDR3aa: ASSPPSGGEQY

v_gene: TRBV20-1
CDR3aa: SARGDSDQPQH

v_gene: TRBV2
CDR3aa: ASSEVTDYNEQF

v_gene: TRBV2
CDR3aa: ASHRTANEETQY

v_gene: TRBV14
CDR3aa: ASSQDPGQGGSYGYT

v_gene: TRBV12-3/TRBV12-4
CDR3aa: ASSLTSEQY

v_gene: TRBV20-1
CDR3aa: SARVRRGGTDTQY

v_gene: TRBV4-1
CDR3aa: ASSQREMNEQF

v_gene: TRBV29-1
CDR3aa: SAGDGYSYEQY

v_gene: TRBV9
CDR3aa: ASSVAGAVSEQY

v_gene: TRBV7-8
CDR3aa: ASSLRAGAETQY

v_gene: TRBV5-1
CDR3aa: ASSLDTAGYT

v_gene: TRBV7-9
CDR3aa: ASSLESYGTSGGNEQF